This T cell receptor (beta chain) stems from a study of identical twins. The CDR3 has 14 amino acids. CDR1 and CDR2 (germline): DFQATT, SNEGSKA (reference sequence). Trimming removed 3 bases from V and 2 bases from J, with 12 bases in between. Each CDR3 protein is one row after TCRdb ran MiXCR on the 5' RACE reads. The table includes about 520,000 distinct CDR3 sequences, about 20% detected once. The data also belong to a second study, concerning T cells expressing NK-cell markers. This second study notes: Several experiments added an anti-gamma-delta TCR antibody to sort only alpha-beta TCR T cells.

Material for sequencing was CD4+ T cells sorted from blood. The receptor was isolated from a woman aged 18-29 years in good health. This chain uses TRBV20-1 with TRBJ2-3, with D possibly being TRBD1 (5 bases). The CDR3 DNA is TGCAGTGCTAGCGGCGACAGATACACAGATACGCAGTATTTT. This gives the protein CSASGDRYTDTQYF.